The source of this TCR beta chain is a study of blood T cell repertoires in COVID-19. About the study: PBMCs, B-cell-depleted T cells, or T cells were the source of the cDNA or gDNA that made up the material.

This CDR3 spans 16 amino acids. Germline values: CDR1 KGHSH, CDR2 LQKENI. Trimming pared 2 bases from V and 5 bases from J, leaving 18 bases between. In terms of age and location, participants ranged from about 18 to 95 years and lived in about two dozen US areas. Participant reports of clinical history set cohort assignment. In the source study's methods: Amplification of reference gene primers was used by the study to estimate nucleated cell counts. The repertoire was sequenced with immunoSEQ multiplex PCR; TCRdb's copy has only in-frame clones and lacks some. D and trimming come from the DNA, and the V and J calls and clone size come from that table. Among 290,000 or so clones listed, roughly 89% were seen once. This clone was found once.

This clonotype was sampled from a woman aged 18 to 35 with acute COVID-19. The rearrangement uses TRBV18 and TRBJ2-5; possible D gene TRBD1, 5 bases. The sample taken for sequencing was PBMCs or T cells enriched from blood (not recorded which). DNA of the CDR3: TGTGCCAGCTCACCAGGGGTGACAGACTTCGGGGAGACCCAGTACTTC. Encoded protein: CASSPGVTDFGETQYF. Full variable domain (missing parts from reference TRBV18 and TRBJ2-5): NAGVMQNPRHLVRRRGQEARLRCSPMKGHSHVYWYRQLPEEGLKFMVYLQKENIIDESGMPKERFSAEFPKEGPSILRIQQVVRGDSAAYFCASSPGVTDFGETQYFGPGTRLLVL.